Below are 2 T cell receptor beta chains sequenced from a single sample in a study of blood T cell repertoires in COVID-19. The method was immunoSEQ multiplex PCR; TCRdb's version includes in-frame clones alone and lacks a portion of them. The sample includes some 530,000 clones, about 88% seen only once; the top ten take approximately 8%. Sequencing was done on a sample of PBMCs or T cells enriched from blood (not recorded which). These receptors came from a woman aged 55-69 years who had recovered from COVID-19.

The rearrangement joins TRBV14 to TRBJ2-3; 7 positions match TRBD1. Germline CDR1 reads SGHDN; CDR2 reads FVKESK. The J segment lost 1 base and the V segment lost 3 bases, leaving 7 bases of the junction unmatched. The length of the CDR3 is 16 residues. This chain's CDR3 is CASSHPGQGGTDTQYF. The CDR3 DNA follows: TGTGCCAGCAGCCATCCGGGGCAGGGGGGCACAGATACGCAGTATTTT.

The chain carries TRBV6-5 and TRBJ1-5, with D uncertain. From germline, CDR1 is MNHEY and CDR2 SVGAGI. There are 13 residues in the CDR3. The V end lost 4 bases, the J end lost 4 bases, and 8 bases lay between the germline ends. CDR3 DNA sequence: TGTGCCAGCAGTTCCTATGAGAATCAGCCCCAGCATTTT. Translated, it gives CASSSYENQPQHF.